Presented here are 13 T cell receptor beta chains from one specimen sequenced in a study of shared clonotypes between healthy human individuals. The data were produced by immunoSEQ multiplex PCR, yet TCRdb's version contains in-frame clones alone and is incomplete. The repertoire holds around 700,000 clones, with over 65% as singletons. The sequenced sample consisted of memory CD4+ T cells sorted from blood. Subset defined: CD45RA-negative fraction. These TCRs come from a woman under 40 in good health.

This chain joins TRBV6-5 and TRBJ1-1; 8 nucleotides match TRBD1. V dropped 6 bases and J dropped 5; count of bases not matched to a gene: 11. Germline V gives CDR1 MNHEY, CDR2 SVGAGI. This CDR3 spans 15 amino acids. CDR3 sequence (DNA): TGTGCCAGCAGGGGACGACAGGGGTTGGGTACTGAAGCTTTCTTT. Its translation: CASRGRQGLGTEAFF.

In regard to this clone: Other DNA sequences in this specimen translate into the identical CDR3. This chain connects TRBV5-1 to TRBJ2-3; 11 bases agree with TRBD2. The germline CDR1 and CDR2 sequences are SGHRS and YFSETQ. This CDR3 spans 15 amino acids. Unmatched junction bases numbered 6, after V lost 3 bases and J lost 6 bases. Here the CDR3 reads CASSSTSGSGDTQYF. As DNA, the CDR3 is TGCGCCAGCAGCTCCACTAGCGGGAGTGGGGATACGCAGTATTTT.

The chain carries TRBV10-2 and TRBJ2-5; no firm D call. The V gene's germline CDR1 is WSHSY and CDR2 SAAADI. V was pared by 4 bases and J by 4 bases, with 10 bases between. The CDR3 contains 13 residues. The CDR3 DNA reads as TGCGCCAGCAGTGCGCAACTCGGAGAGACCCAGTACTTC. Translation: CASSAQLGETQYF.

This chain joins TRBV5-1 and TRBJ1-4; D unresolved. Looked up from germline, CDR1 is SGHRS and CDR2 is YFSETQ. The germline V and J ends were trimmed by 3 bases and 8 bases, with 14 bases remaining between them. The CDR3 spans 14 residues. CDR3 DNA: TGCGCCAGCAGCTCCCTGTTGGACGGGGAAAAACTGTTTTTT. Its translation is CASSSLLDGEKLFF.

The gene calls are TRBV29-1 and TRBJ2-7; possibly TRBD2 for D (5 bases). The germline CDR1 and CDR2 sequences are SQVTM and ANQGSEA. Trimming took off 6 bases at V and 1 base at J, with 7 bases between the two ends. The CDR3 loop spans 11 amino acids. The CDR3, as DNA: TGCAGCGTACCGGGGTCCTACGAGCAGTACTTC. It encodes CSVPGSYEQYF.

The chain recombines TRBV28 with TRBJ2-7; TRBD1 matches at 7 bases. Germline V gene sequence: CDR1 MDHEN, CDR2 SYDVKM. This CDR3 has 14 residues. With 7 bases clipped from V and 2 bases from J, the junction kept 8 bases outside the gene matches. The CDR3 DNA is TGTGCCAGCACCACTCCCGGGACAGCCTACGAGCAGTACTTC. This translates into CASTTPGTAYEQYF.

The V gene is TRBV13, the J gene TRBJ1-2; a possible D gene is TRBD1 (5 bases). V lost 6 bases and J lost 5, with 16 bases in between. From germline, CDR1 is PRHDT and CDR2 FYEKMQ (reference sequence). The CDR3 contains 14 residues. Here the CDR3 DNA reads TGTGCCAGCAGAGAGAGGACATTTACTTATGGCTACACCTTC. This gives the protein CASRERTFTYGYTF.

As DNA, the CDR3 is TGTGCCAGCAGCAGCAGGGGGCGTGGGAACAATGAGCAGTTCTTC. Amino acids: CASSSRGRGNNEQFF. The chain has TRBV6-5 and TRBJ2-1, with 8 bases fitting TRBD1. Trimming at V came to 6 bases and at J to 5 bases, leaving 9 bases not matched to a gene. The CDR3 has 15 amino acids. Per the germline V gene, CDR1 is MNHEY and CDR2 is SVGAGI.

This clone was counted at least ten times. V gene TRBV10-2 combines with J gene TRBJ2-7; a possible D gene is TRBD1 (6 bases). The CDR3 runs 12 residues. Trimming pared 5 bases from V and 5 bases from J, leaving 10 bases between. CDR1 WSHSY and CDR2 SAAADI come from the germline V gene. CDR3: CASSITGHEQYF. The CDR3 DNA reads TGCGCCAGCAGTATCACAGGGCACGAGCAGTACTTC.

The chain is built from TRBV25-1 and TRBJ2-1; D not certain. Trimming pared 6 bases from V and 5 bases from J, leaving 8 bases between. The germline gives CDR1 MGHDK, CDR2 SYGVNS. This CDR3 contains 12 residues. CDR3 bases: TGTGCCAGCAGGTCCATAGACAATGAGCAGTTCTTC. This translates into CASRSIDNEQFF.

V is TRBV5-1 and J is TRBJ2-1; 13 positions match TRBD2. The CDR3 extends over 14 amino acids. The germline CDR1 and CDR2 sequences are SGHRS and YFSETQ. V dropped 3 bases and J dropped 8; count of bases not matched to a gene: 2. The CDR3 coding sequence is TGCGCCAGCAGCTGGACTAGCGGGAGTGATGAGCAGTTCTTC. It is translated as CASSWTSGSDEQFF.

This chain joins TRBV18 and TRBJ2-3; 7 nucleotides align to TRBD1. Per the germline V gene, CDR1 is KGHSH and CDR2 is LQKENI. J was trimmed by 4 bases and V by 5 bases; bases with no gene match: 3. This CDR3 contains 13 residues. The CDR3 region is CASSYGTADTQYF. CDR3 coding DNA: TGTGCCAGCTCATACGGGACAGCAGATACGCAGTATTTT.

This clone is a singleton in its sample. Within the sample, other DNA sequences also encode this same CDR3. V and J are TRBV27 and TRBJ1-3; D might be TRBD1 (5 bases). Looked up from germline, CDR1 is MNHEY and CDR2 is SMNVEV (reference sequence). V gave up 2 bases and J gave up 0 bases, with 5 bases separating them. CDR3 length: 14 amino acids. The CDR3 loop reads CASSLQGSGNTIYF. The CDR3 DNA sequence: TGTGCCAGCAGTTTACAGGGCTCTGGAAACACCATATATTTT.